The source of this T cell receptor (beta chain) is a study of CD4 T cells in relation to SARS-CoV-2 and coronaviruses. Study overall: TCR beta CDR3s were sequenced after roughly ten-day antigen culture of PBMCs. Study-level results: The assay detects memory recall responses, not culture-primed primary responses.

In this sample, this clone turned up once. What it binds is unknown. Trimming took off 8 bases at V and 0 bases at J, with 15 bases between the two ends. The CDR3 runs 15 residues. Germline loops: CDR1 SNHLY, CDR2 FYNNEI. Some clones are missing from TCRdb's copy, which holds only in-frame ones; the method was immunoSEQ multiplex PCR. Altogether some 30,000 clones are present, around three quarters being singletons, with the ten largest covering around 3.1%. The sequence derives from an adult with COVID-19. The gene calls are TRBV2 and TRBJ2-3; D gene uncertain. The material sequenced was memory CD4+ T cells from PBMCs, cultured in vitro. Here the CDR3 reads CASCAYNPSTDTQYF. DNA for the CDR3: TGTGCCAGCTGTGCCTATAATCCCAGCACAGATACGCAGTATTTT.